This TCR beta chain was captured in a study of shared clonotypes between healthy human individuals. Study-wide results and caveats: Generation probabilities were higher for clonotypes shared across all four sorted-subset donors than for unshared ones.

Germline V CDR1 and CDR2: SGHTA, FQGNSA. The V gene lost 2 bases and the J gene lost 0 bases, with 8 bases spanning the gap. The length of the CDR3 is 14 residues. Execution of the assay was at deep level. Sequenced by immunoSEQ multiplex PCR; TCRdb stores in-frame clones only, minus some. The data hold around 2,000,000 clones, with roughly 95% observed a single time. It was CD45RO-negative cells, positively selected for CCR7, that made up naive CD8 cells, with terminally differentiated effector memory CD45RA+ cells excluded. Comment on this clone: What it binds is not known.

The clonotype comes from a man aged 18 to 30 in good health. This chain links TRBV7-2 with TRBJ2-7; D remains ambiguous. Input material: naive CD8+ T cells sorted from blood. DNA of the CDR3: TGTGCCAGCAGCTTACAGCAGAGCTCCTACGAGCAGTACTTC. This gives the protein CASSLQQSSYEQYF.